This T cell receptor (beta chain) was retrieved from a study of human T cells and chemical hapten exposure. Study overall: 2% DPC applied to a roughly 2 cm by roughly 2 cm arm area sensitized donors. Study-wide results and caveats: It was expanded TCRs that formed significantly more large CDR3 similarity clusters than controls did. Donors were affected by alopecia, so their immune reaction might vary from that of healthy individuals.

TCRdb passed the RACE reads through MiXCR, listing each CDR3 protein once. In the table there are about 380,000 distinct CDR3 sequences, roughly 4.8% of which are singletons. The sample holds many counts of this clonotype. Its antigen is undetermined. Time point defined: patch test 1, 2 weeks after DPC sensitization. Treatment: therapeutic diphenylcyclopropenone sensitization with weekly scalp DPC. The CDR3 sequence is 13 residues long. Per the germline V gene, CDR1 is LNHDA and CDR2 is SQIVND (reference sequence). V lost 7 bases to trimming and J lost 7 bases, with 11 bases between them. The source material was whole blood, sampled in connection with sensitization to the hapten diphenylcyclopropenone (DPC). The sequence derives from a woman aged 45-65 years with alopecia areata. Some clones in this sample may be carry-over from other donors' samples. J is TRBJ1-6 and V is TRBV19; D gene uncertain. CDR3 amino acids: CASTQYPNSPLHF. The CDR3, as DNA: TGTGCCAGTACCCAATACCCCAATTCACCCCTCCACTTT.